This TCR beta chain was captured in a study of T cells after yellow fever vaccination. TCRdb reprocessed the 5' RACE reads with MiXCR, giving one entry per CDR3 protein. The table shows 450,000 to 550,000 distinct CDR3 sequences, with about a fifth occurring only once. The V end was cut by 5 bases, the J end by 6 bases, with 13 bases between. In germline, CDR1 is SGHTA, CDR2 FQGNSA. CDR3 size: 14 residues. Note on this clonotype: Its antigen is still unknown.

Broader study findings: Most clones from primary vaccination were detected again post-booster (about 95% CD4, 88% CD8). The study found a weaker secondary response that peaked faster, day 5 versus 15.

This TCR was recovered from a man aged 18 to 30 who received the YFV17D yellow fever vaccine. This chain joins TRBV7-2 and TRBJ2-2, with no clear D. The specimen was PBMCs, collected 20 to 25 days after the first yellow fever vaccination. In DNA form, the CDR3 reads TGTGCCAGCAGCCCAATACTGGGTTCCGGGGAGCTGTTTTTT. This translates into CASSPILGSGELFF.